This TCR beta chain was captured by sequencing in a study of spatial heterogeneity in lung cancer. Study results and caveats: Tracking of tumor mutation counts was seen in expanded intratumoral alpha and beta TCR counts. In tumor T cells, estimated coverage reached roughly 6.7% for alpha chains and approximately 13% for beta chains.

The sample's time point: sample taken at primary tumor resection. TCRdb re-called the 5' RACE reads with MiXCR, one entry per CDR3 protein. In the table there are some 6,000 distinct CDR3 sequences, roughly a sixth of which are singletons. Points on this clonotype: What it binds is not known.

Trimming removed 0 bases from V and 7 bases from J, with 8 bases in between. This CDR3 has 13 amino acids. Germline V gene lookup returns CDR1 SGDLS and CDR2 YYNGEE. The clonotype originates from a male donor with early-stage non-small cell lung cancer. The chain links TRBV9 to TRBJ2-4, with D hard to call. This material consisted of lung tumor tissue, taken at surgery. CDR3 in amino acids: CASSVAPENIQYF. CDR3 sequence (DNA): TGTGCCAGCAGCGTAGCTCCCGAGAACATTCAGTACTTC.